Reported below is one T cell receptor beta chain. It has no known antigen specificity. The data stem from a study of monozygotic twins with inflammatory bowel disease (dated by TCRdb to 2018 to 2020). As for the study more broadly: The complete study included around 30 monozygotic twin pairs: 19 IBD-discordant Danish pairs and nine German pairs, of which four were IBD-concordant and five were IBD-discordant. The search for disease-associated traits relied mainly on comparing IBD patients with their genetically identical healthy co-twins within discordant pairs. Each individual had, on average, about 151 000 unique TCRalpha sequences and 181 000 unique TCRbeta sequences available for analysis. The paper as a whole reports these results and caveats: Compared with healthy twins, IBD patients had fewer clonotypes in common with other individuals, a difference most pronounced in patients showing signs of disease activity. TCRbeta repertoire diversity, by inverse Simpson index, was decreased in IBD patients compared with their healthy co-twins. No single strong signal or clonotype linked to IBD turned up in the results, so the idea that one exists was not supported. Because patients received different immunosuppressive treatments, the repertoires may have picked up extra background noise and variability between individuals. Concordant and discordant twins showed no difference in repertoire similarity, possibly because of limited statistical power. The analysis was unable to tell different T cell subtypes apart.

From each donor, an approximately 2.5 ml peripheral blood sample was collected into PAXgene tubes and kept at -80 degrees C. Total RNA was isolated from whole blood with the PAXgene blood miRNA kit on an automated QIAcube, without T cell sorting. Deep TCRalpha and TCRbeta repertoire profiling with unique molecular barcoding was performed on peripheral blood of monozygotic twin pairs concordant or discordant for inflammatory bowel disease. Smoking habits were recorded for all twin pairs, and each individual was classified as a current, former or never smoker. Libraries were prepared through 5' RACE. Preparation of each TCR library used approximately 3,700 ng of total RNA. For each sample, cDNA synthesis was carried out in eight separate reactions using SMARTScribe reverse transcriptase. During cDNA synthesis, unique molecular identifiers containing a 6-nucleotide sample barcode were introduced by template switching. Two nested PCRs of approximately 16 and 9 cycles amplified the TCRalpha and TCRbeta cDNA, and bead purification followed each PCR. Before amplification, the cDNA was treated with uracil DNA-glycosylase and purified using the QIAquick PCR purification kit. The second PCR was the step at which Illumina TruSeq-compatible adapters and sample-specific barcodes were added. Library quality and concentration were checked on TapeStation and Qubit, and libraries were pooled at about 5 ng each. Sequencing of the pooled libraries was done on an Illumina HiSeq2500 single-index Rapid Run using custom sequencing primers and 2 x 100 bp reads. The original pipeline was this. MiGEC version 1.2.6 was used for UMI-based consensus assembly to correct PCR and sequencing errors. MiXCR version 2.1.1 handled V(D)J alignment, clonotype assembly and CDR3 extraction. Normalisation of gene usage, clonotype sharing and MAIT/NKT TCR abundance was achieved by analysing the top 1000, 10 000 and 20 000 clonotypes per sample. After downsampling to 27 000 UMIs, diversity was calculated as the inverse Simpson index using the vegan R package. Paired Mann-Whitney U tests were applied to discordant twin pairs, with Benjamini-Hochberg correction for multiple testing. The reads were reprocessed in TCRdb, with one entry per CDR3 protein sequence and no accompanying DNA. The V and J calls shown here were made by TCRdb, not taken from the authors' results. The record for this sample contains roughly 320,000 distinct CDR3 sequences. The top ten hold over 5% of the sample.

The clonotype comes from a human donor with ulcerative colitis or Crohn's disease, or a healthy co-twin of an affected twin (not recorded which). Sequencing was carried out using blood.

The CDR3 in this case is CSARVPQATGELFF. The sequence joins TRBV20-1 to TRBJ2-2; without DNA, the TCRdb call of TRBD2 cannot be checked. Spanning cysteine to phenylalanine, the CDR3 consists of 14 amino acids. Only the protein sequence is given. CDR1 and CDR2 were assigned from the germline V gene (reference sequence) as DFQATT and SNEGSKA.